A single sample is the source of the 2 T cell receptor beta chains below, sequenced in a study of shared clonotypes between healthy human individuals. TCRdb keeps only in-frame clones here, not all; method: immunoSEQ multiplex PCR. Among some 2,100,000 clones listed, about 94% were seen once. Input material: naive CD4+ T cells sorted from blood. Subset described: CD45RA+ positively selected. These receptors came from a man between 18 and 29 years old in good health.

The chain carries TRBV28 and TRBJ1-4; 8 bases are shared with TRBD1. J was trimmed by 4 bases and V by 6 bases; bases with no gene match: 4. Germline V CDR1 and CDR2: MDHEN, SYDVKM. The CDR3 consists of 14 residues. In DNA, the CDR3 is TGTGCCAGCAGCCGGGACAGGCTTAATGAAAAACTGTTTTTT. It is translated as CASSRDRLNEKLFF.

This clone was counted once. CDR3 coding DNA: TGTGCCAGCAGCGCATGGACAGGGAATCTCCTCGAGCAGTACTTC. Protein: CASSAWTGNLLEQYF. The chain uses TRBV7-9 and TRBJ2-7; 8 positions match TRBD1. The junction had 12 bases not matched to a gene; V was cut back by 5 bases and J by 6 bases. The CDR3 length is 15 residues. CDR1 and CDR2 (germline): SEHNR, FQNEAQ (reference sequence). Using reference TRBV7-9 and TRBJ2-7 for the parts outside the CDR3, the full variable domain is DTGVSQNPRHKITKRGQNVTFRCDPISEHNRLYWYRQTLGQGPEFLTYFQNEAQLEKSRLLSDRFSAERPKGSFSTLEIQRTEQGDSAMYLCASSAWTGNLLEQYFGPGTRLTVT.